This T cell receptor beta chain came from a study of cytomegalovirus exposure and HLA in healthy donors. About the study: Earlier, 150 million to 200 million T cells were analyzed, and around 100 million unique TCR beta sequences were found among them. The study's findings and limits: DRB1 had the most TCR associations and HLA-C the fewest, a later analysis found, with rates varying by HLA locus. Among TCR beta chains, those listed as cytomegalovirus-associated numbered fewer than 200.

This clone was seen a few times. Its antigen is as yet unknown. 13 Jbeta primers and 60 Vbeta primers were used for the PCR. Clones were read by immunoSEQ multiplex PCR, and TCRdb kept only the in-frame ones, dropping some. Seen here are 150,000 to 200,000 clones, about 9% observed once, and the top ten hold about 1.2%. This CDR3 is 13 amino acids long. Trimming shortened V by 4 bases and J by 4 bases, and 14 bases separated the two germline ends. The germline gives CDR1 SQVTM, CDR2 ANQGSEA. Source material: PBMCs. This chain uses TRBV29-1 with TRBJ2-7, with D maybe TRBD1 (6 bases). The sequence was obtained from a woman in her 30s in good health and CMV-seropositive. For the CDR3, the DNA is TGCAGCGTTGCCCACAACACAGGGTACGAGCAGTACTTC. Protein product: CSVAHNTGYEQYF.